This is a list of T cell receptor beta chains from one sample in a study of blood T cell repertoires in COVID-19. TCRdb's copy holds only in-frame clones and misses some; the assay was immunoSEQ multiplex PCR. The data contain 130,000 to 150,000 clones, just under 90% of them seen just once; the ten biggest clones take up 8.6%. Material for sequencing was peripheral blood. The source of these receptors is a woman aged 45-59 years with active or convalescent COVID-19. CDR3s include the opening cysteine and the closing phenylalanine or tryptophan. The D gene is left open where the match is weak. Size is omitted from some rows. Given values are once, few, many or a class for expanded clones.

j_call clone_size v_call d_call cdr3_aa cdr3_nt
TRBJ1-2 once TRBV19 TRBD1 CASSMEGALRGYTF TGTGCCAGTAGTATGGAGGGGGCCCTGAGGGGCTACACCTTC
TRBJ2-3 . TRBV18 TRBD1 CASPPSGQGTTDTQYF TGTGCCAGCCCCCCGAGTGGACAGGGGACCACAGATACGCAGTATTTT
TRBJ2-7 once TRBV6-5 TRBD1 CASGLETGAGYEQYF TGTGCCAGCGGCCTGGAGACAGGGGCAGGGTACGAGCAGTACTTC
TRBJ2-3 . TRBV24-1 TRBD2 CATRFAGEDTQYF TGTGCCACCAGGTTTGCGGGAGAAGATACGCAGTATTTT
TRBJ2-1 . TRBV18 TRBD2 CASSPRTSGSSYNEQFF TGTGCCAGCTCCCCTCGGACTAGCGGGAGCTCCTACAATGAGCAGTTCTTC
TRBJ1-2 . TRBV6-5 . CASSYTGTKRGYTF TGTGCCAGCAGTTATACTGGGACTAAGCGCGGCTACACCTTC
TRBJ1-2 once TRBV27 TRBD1 CATRQGVNYGYTF TGTGCCACGAGACAGGGTGTTAACTATGGCTACACCTTC
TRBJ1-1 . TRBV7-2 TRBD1 CASSPWAGGLSTEAFF TGTGCCAGCAGCCCATGGGCAGGGGGTTTGTCCACTGAAGCTTTCTTT
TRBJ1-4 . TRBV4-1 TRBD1 CASSQDVRGPRNEKLFF TGCGCCAGCAGCCAAGATGTGAGGGGGCCAAGGAACGAAAAACTGTTTTTT
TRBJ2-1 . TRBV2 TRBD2 CASMRLAGGMEQFF TGTGCCAGCATGCGACTAGCGGGGGGGATGGAGCAGTTCTTC
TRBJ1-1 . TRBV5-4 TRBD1 CASSSTTGGDTEAFF TGTGCCAGCAGCTCCACGACAGGGGGGGACACTGAAGCTTTCTTT
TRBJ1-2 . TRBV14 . CASSHRGNYGYTF TGTGCCAGCAGCCACAGGGGTAACTATGGCTACACCTTC
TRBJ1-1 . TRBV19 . CASSIGPENTEAFF TGTGCCAGTAGTATAGGGCCAGAGAACACTGAAGCTTTCTTT
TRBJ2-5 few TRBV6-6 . CASSLPRETQYF TGTGCCAGCAGCCTCCCCCGGGAGACCCAGTACTTC
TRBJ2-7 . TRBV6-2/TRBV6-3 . CASSSGMDPYEQYF TGTGCCAGCAGTTCAGGGATGGATCCCTACGAGCAGTACTTC
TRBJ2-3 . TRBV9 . CASSVVGDTTDTQYF TGTGCCAGCAGCGTAGTGGGGGACACCACAGATACGCAGTATTTT
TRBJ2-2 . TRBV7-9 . CASSLALFTGELFF TGTGCCAGCAGCTTAGCTCTTTTCACCGGGGAGCTGTTTTTT
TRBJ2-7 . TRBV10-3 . CAISEIGGNYEQYF TGTGCCATCAGTGAGATTGGCGGGAACTACGAGCAGTACTTC
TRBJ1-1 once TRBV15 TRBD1 CATSGDSMNTEAFF TGTGCCACCAGCGGGGACAGCATGAACACTGAAGCTTTCTTT
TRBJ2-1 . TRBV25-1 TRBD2 CASSPPLAGGYEQFF TGTGCCAGCAGTCCTCCCCTAGCGGGAGGGTATGAGCAGTTCTTC
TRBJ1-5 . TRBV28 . CASSFYSSNQPQHF TGTGCCAGCAGTTTCTATTCGAGCAATCAGCCCCAGCATTTT
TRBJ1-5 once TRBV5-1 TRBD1 CASSPGTENQPQHF TGCGCCAGCAGCCCGGGGACAGAAAATCAGCCCCAGCATTTT
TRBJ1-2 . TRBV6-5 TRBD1 CASSPGQGVYGYTF TGTGCCAGCAGTCCGGGACAGGGGGTTTATGGCTACACCTTC
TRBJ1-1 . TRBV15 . CATSSGTEGTEAFF TGTGCCACCAGCAGCGGGACGGAGGGCACTGAAGCTTTCTTT
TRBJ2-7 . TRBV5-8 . CASSLELYEQYF TGTGCCAGCAGCTTGGAACTCTACGAGCAGTACTTC
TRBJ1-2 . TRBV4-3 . CASSQDSGVNYGYTF TGCGCCAGCAGCCAAGATTCCGGGGTTAACTATGGCTACACCTTC
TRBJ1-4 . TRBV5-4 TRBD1 CASSSLSDRRGPSTNEKLFF TGTGCCAGCAGCTCCTTATCGGACAGGCGCGGCCCTTCAACTAATGAAAAACTGTTTTTT
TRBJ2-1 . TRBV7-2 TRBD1 CASSSTGSSYNEQFF TGTGCCAGCAGCTCGACAGGGTCCTCCTACAATGAGCAGTTCTTC
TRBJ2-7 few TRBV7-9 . CASSLPGLRFQYF TGTGCCAGCAGCTTACCGGGGTTACGATTCCAGTACTTC
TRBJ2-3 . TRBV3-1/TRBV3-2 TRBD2 CASSGAREDTQYF TGTGCCAGCAGCGGGGCGCGGGAGGATACGCAGTATTTT
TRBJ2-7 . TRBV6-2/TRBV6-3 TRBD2 CASSYGAGPLEQYF TGTGCCAGCAGTTACGGAGCGGGACCTTTGGAGCAGTACTTC
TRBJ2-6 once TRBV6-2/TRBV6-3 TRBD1 CASSYPMDRGGAGANVLTF TGTGCCAGCAGTTACCCGATGGACAGGGGTGGTGCTGGGGCCAACGTCCTGACTTTC
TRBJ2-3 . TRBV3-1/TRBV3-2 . CASSQGGRATDTQYF TGTGCCAGCAGCCAAGGTGGCAGGGCCACAGATACGCAGTATTTT
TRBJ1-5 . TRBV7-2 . CASSRRAGGNQPQHF TGTGCCAGCAGCAGGCGGGCAGGGGGCAATCAGCCCCAGCATTTT
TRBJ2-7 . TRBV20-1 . CSASKRGGGRPGEQYF TGCAGTGCTAGTAAACGCGGCGGGGGCCGACCAGGCGAGCAGTACTTC
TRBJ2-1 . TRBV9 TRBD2 CASTSGTSANEQFF TGTGCCAGCACTTCCGGGACTAGCGCCAATGAGCAGTTCTTC
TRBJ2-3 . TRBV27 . CASSFVAWPKTTHTDTQYF TGTGCCAGCAGTTTCGTCGCCTGGCCCAAGACAACCCACACAGATACGCAGTATTTT
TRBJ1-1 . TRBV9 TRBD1 CASNRQGGNTEAFF TGTGCCAGCAACAGACAGGGAGGGAACACTGAAGCTTTCTTT
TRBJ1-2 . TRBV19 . CASSITGQIRFGGYTF TGTGCCAGTAGTATAACAGGCCAGATACGATTCGGTGGCTACACCTTC
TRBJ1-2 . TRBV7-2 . CASSLYRQDQGYTF TGTGCCAGCAGCCTCTACCGACAGGATCAGGGCTACACCTTC
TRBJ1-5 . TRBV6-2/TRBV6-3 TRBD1 CASSPFGRGANQPQHF TGTGCCAGCAGTCCATTTGGCAGGGGGGCCAATCAGCCCCAGCATTTT
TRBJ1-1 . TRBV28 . CASSDNEAFF TGTGCCAGCAGTGACAATGAAGCTTTCTTT
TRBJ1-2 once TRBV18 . CASSPTTDSYGYTF TGTGCCAGCTCACCAACCACGGACAGCTATGGCTACACCTTC
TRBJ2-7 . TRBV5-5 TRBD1 CASSLGTGGSYEQYF TGTGCCAGCAGCTTAGGGACAGGGGGCAGTTACGAGCAGTACTTC
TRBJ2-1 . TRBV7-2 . CASEPGVIGNEQFF TGTGCCAGCGAACCGGGAGTTATCGGCAATGAGCAGTTCTTC
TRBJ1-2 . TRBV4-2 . CASSLGWASTYGYTF TGTGCCAGCAGCCTAGGCTGGGCCAGCACCTATGGCTACACCTTC
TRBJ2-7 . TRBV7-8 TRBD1 CASSAGTGGNEQYF TGTGCCAGCTCGGCAGGGACAGGGGGTAACGAGCAGTACTTC
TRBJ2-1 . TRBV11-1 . CASSLGDIYNEQFF TGTGCCAGCAGCTTAGGGGACATCTACAATGAGCAGTTCTTC
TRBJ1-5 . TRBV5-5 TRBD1 CASSLDDRGVYGQPQHF TGTGCCAGCAGCTTGGATGACAGGGGAGTGTATGGTCAGCCCCAGCATTTT
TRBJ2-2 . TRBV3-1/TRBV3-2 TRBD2 CASSQGRGGIGELFF TGTGCCAGCAGCCAAGGTCGGGGGGGTATCGGGGAGCTGTTTTTT
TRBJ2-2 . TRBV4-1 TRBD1 CASSQGQGDGELFF TGCGCCAGCAGCCAAGGACAGGGCGACGGGGAGCTGTTTTTT
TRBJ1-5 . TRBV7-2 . CASSRGTNQPQHF TGTGCCAGCAGCCGAGGCACCAATCAGCCCCAGCATTTT
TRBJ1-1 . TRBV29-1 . CSVAQGLVKGTEAFF TGCAGCGTTGCGCAGGGGCTAGTCAAAGGGACTGAAGCTTTCTTT
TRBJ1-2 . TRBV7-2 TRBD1 CASSSDRTGGYTF TGTGCCAGCAGCTCCGACCGGACAGGGGGCTACACCTTC
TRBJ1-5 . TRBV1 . CTSSQEESNQPQHF TGCACCAGCAGCCAAGAAGAGAGCAATCAGCCCCAGCATTTT
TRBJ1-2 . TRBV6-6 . CASRLEGYGYTF TGTGCCAGCAGATTGGAGGGGTATGGCTACACCTTC
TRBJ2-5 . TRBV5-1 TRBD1 CASSLVGTGSETQYF TGCGCCAGCAGCTTGGTTGGGACAGGGAGTGAGACCCAGTACTTC